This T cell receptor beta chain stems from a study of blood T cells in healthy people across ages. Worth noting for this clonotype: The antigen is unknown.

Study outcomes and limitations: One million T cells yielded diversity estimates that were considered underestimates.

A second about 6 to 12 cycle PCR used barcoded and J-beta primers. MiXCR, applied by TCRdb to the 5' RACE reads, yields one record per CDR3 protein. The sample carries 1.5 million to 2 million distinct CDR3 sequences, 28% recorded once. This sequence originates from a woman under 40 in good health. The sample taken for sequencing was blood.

The CDR3 reads CASVDPAGNYEQYF. The CDR3 DNA sequence: TGTGCCAGCGTAGATCCAGCGGGAAACTACGAGCAGTACTTC. The chain recombines TRBV9 with TRBJ2-7; 7 bases match TRBD2. The length of the CDR3 is 14 residues. CDR1 SGDLS and CDR2 YYNGEE come from the germline V gene. Losses at the gene ends were 7 bases for V and 3 bases for J; bases not matched to a gene: 10.